Sequencing of this T cell receptor beta chain was carried out in a study of neurological immune-mediated disorders. The wider study: Among 35 or so multiple sclerosis patients, roughly 31 were relapsing-remitting and 3 were secondary progressive.

TCRdb used MiXCR to reprocess the 5' RACE reads, holding one entry per CDR3 protein. The sample has 65,000 to 70,000 distinct CDR3 sequences, under 5% seen once. The CDR3 covers 17 residues. The V gene lost 2 bases and the J gene lost 3 bases, with 17 bases spanning the gap. Germline-derived CDR1 and CDR2 are SGHRS and YFSETQ. Findings and limits, study-wide: None of the CDR3 amino acid sequences in expanded clones turned up in more than one subject, which points to private repertoires in all groups.

This clonotype was picked up many times. Its cognate antigen is unknown. Sequenced material: PBMCs. The chain combines TRBV5-1 with TRBJ1-4; D possibly corresponds to TRBD1 (5 bases). The clonotype comes from a man aged 45-65 years with multiple sclerosis. CDR3 in amino acids: CASSFDGGGSANEKLFF. The DNA of the CDR3 is TGCGCCAGCAGCTTCGACGGTGGGGGTTCGGCTAATGAAAAACTGTTTTTT.